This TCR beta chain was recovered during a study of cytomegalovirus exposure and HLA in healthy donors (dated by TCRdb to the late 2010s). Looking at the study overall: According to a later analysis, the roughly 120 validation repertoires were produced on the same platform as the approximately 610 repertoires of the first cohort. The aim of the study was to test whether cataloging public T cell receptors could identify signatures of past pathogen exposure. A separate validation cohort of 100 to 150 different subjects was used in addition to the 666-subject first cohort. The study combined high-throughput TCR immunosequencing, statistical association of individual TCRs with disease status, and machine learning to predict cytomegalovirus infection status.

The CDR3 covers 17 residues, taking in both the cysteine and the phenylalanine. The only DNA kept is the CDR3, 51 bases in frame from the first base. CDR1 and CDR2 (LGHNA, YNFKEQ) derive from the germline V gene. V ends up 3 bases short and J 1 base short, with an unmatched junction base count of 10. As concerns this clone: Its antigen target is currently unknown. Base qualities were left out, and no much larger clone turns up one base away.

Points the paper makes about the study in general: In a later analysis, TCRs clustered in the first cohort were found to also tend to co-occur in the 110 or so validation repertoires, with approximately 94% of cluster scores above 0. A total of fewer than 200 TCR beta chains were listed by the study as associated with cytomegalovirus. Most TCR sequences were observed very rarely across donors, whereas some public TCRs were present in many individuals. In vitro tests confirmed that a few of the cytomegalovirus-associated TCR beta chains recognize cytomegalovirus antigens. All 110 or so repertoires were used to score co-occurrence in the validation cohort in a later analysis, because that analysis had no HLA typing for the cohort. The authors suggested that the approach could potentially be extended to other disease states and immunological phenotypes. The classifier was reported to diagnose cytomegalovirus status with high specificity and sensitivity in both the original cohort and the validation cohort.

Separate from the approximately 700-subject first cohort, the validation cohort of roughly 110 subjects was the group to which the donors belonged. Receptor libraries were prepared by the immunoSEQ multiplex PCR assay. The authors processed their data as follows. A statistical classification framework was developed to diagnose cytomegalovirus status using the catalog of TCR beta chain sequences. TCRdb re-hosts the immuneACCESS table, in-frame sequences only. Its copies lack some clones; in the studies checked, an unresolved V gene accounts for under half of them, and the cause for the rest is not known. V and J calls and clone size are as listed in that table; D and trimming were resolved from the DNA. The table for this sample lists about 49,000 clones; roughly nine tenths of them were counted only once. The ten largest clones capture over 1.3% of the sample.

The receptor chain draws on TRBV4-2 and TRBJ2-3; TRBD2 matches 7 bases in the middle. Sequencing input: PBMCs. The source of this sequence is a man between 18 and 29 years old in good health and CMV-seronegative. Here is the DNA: TGTGCCAGCAGCCAGAAGGCGGGAGTGCGCGGCACAGATACGCAGTATTTT. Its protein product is CASSQKAGVRGTDTQYF.